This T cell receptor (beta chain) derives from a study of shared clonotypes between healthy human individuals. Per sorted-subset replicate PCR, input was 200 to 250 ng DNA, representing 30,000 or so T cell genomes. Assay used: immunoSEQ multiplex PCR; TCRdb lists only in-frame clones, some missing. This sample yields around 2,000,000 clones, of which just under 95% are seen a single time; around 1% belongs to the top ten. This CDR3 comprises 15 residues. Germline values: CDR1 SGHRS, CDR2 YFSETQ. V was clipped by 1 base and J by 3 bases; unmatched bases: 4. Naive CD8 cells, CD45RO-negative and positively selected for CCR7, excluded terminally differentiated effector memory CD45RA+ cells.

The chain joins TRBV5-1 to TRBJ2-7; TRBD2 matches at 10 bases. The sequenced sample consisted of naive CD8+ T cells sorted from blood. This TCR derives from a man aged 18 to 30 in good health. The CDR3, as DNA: TGCGCCAGCAGCTTGAAGCGGGGGGGCATCTACGAGCAGTACTTC. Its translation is CASSLKRGGIYEQYF.